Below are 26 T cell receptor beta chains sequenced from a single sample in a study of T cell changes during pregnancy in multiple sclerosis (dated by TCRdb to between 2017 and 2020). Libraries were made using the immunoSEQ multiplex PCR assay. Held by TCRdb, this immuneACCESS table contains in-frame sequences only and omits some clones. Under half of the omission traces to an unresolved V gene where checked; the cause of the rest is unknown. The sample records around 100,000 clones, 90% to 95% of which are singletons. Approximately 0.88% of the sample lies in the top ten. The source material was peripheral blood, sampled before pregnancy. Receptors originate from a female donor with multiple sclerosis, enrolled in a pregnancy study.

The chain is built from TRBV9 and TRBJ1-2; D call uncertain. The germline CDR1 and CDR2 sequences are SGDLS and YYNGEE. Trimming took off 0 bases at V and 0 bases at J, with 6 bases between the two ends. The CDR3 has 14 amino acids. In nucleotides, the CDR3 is TGTGCCAGCAGCGTAGACAGCCCTAACTATGGCTACACCTTC. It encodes CASSVDSPNYGYTF. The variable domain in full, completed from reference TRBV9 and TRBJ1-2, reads DSGVTQTPKHLITATGQRVTLRCSPRSGDLSVYWYQQSLDQGLQFLIQYYNGEERAKGNILERFSAQQFPDLHSELNLSSLELGDSALYFCASSVDSPNYGYTFGSGTRLTVV.

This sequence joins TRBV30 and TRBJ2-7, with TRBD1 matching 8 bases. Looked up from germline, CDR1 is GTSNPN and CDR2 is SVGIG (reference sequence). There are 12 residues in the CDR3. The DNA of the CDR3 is TGTGCGGCCGGGACAGGTCCCTACGAGCAGTACTTC. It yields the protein CAAGTGPYEQYF. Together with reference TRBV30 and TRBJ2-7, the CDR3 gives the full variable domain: SQTIHQWPATLVQPVGSPLSLECTVEGTSNPNLYWYRQAAGRGLQLLFYSVGIGQISSEVPQNLSASRPQDRQFILSSKKLLLSDSGFYLCAAGTGPYEQYFGPGTRLTVT.

Here the CDR3 DNA reads TGTGCCAGCAGCTTAGGGACAGGGGTGATGAATGAGCAGTTCTTC. This gives the protein CASSLGTGVMNEQFF. The J gene is TRBJ2-1, the V gene TRBV7-2; TRBD1 agrees at 9 bases. J gave up 7 bases and V 1 base, and 5 bases lay outside the gene matches. Germline V gene lookup returns CDR1 SGHTA and CDR2 FQGNSA. The CDR3 contains 15 residues.

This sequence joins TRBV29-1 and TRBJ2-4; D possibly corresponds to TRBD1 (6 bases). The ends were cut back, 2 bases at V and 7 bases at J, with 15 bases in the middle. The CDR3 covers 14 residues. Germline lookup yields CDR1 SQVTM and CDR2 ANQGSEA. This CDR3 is CSVESRTAPNIQYF. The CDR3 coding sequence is TGCAGCGTTGAAAGTAGGACAGCCCCGAACATTCAGTACTTC. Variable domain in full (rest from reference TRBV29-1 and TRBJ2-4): SAVISQKPSRDICQRGTSLTIQCQVDSQVTMMFWYRQQPGQSLTLIATANQGSEATYESGFVIDKFPISRPNLTFSTLTVSNMSPEDSSIYLCSVESRTAPNIQYFGAGTRLSVL.

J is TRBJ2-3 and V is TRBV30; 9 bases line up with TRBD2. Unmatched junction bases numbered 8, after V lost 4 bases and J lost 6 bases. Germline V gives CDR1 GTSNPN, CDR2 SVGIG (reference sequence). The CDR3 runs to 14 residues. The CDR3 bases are TGTGCCTGGACTACTAGCGGGCCTATGGATACGCAGTATTTT. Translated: CAWTTSGPMDTQYF.

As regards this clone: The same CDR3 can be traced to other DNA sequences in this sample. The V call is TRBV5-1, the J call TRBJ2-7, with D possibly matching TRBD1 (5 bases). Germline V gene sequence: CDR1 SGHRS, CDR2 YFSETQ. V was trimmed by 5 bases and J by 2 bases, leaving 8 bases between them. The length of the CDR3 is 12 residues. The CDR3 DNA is TGCGCCAGCAGTCCAGGGACCTACGAGCAGTACTTC. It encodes CASSPGTYEQYF.

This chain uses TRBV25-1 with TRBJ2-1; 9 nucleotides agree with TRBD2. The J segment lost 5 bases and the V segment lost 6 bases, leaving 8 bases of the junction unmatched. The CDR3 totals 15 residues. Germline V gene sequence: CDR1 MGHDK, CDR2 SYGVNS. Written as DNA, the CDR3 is TGTGCCAGCAGCGATACTAGCGGGTTTAACAATGAGCAGTTCTTC. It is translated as CASSDTSGFNNEQFF.

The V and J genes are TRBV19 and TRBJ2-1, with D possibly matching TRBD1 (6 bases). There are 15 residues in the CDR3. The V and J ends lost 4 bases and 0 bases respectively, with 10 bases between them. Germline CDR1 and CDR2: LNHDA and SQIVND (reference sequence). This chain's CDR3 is CASSTLQGSYNEQFF. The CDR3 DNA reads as TGTGCCAGTAGTACACTACAGGGCTCCTACAATGAGCAGTTCTTC.

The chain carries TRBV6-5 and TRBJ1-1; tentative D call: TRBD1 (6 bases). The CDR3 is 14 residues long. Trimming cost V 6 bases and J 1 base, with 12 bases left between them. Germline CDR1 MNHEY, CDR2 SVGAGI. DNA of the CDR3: TGTGCCAGCAGGAAACAGGGCACGAACACTGAAGCTTTCTTT. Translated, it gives CASRKQGTNTEAFF.

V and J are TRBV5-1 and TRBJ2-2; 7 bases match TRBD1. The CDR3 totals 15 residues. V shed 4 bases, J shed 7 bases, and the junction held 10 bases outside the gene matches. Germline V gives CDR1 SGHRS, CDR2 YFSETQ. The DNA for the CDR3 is TGCGCCAGCAGCCAGACAGGGAATCGCGGCGGGGAGCTGTTTTTT. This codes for CASSQTGNRGGELFF.

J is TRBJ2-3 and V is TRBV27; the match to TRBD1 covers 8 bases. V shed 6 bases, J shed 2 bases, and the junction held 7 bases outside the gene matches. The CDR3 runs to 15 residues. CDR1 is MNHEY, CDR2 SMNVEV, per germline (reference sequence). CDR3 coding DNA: TGTGCCAGCAGGACAGGGGCCTTTCTCACAGATACGCAGTATTTT. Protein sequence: CASRTGAFLTDTQYF.

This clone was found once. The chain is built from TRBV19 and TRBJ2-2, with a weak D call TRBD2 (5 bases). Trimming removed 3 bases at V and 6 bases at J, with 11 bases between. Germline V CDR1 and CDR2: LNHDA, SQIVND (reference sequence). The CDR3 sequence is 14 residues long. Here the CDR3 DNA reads TGTGCCAGTAGTATTGTTGGAGGCGCCGGGGAGCTGTTTTTT. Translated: CASSIVGGAGELFF. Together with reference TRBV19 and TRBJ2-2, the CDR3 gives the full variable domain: DGGITQSPKYLFRKEGQNVTLSCEQNLNHDAMYWYRQDPGQGLRLIYYSQIVNDFQKGDIAEGYSVSREKKESFPLTVTSAQKNPTAFYLCASSIVGGAGELFFGEGSRLTVL.

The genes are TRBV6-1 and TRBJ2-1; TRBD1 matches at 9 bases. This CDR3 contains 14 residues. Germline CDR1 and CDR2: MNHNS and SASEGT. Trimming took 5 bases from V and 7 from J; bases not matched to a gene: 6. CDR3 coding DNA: TGTGCCAGCAGTTCGGGACAGGGTAAAAATGAGCAGTTCTTC. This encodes CASSSGQGKNEQFF.

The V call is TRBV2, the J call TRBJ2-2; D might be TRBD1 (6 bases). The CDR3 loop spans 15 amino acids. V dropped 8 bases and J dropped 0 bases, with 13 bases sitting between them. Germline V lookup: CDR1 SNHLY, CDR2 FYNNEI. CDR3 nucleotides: TGTGCCAGCGAGGCCGGGACATCGAACACCGGGGAGCTGTTTTTT. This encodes CASEAGTSNTGELFF.

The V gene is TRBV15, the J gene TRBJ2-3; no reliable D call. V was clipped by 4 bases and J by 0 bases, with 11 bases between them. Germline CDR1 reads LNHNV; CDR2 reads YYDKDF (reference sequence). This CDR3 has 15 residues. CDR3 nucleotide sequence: TGTGCCACCAGCACCAGACTGACTAGCACAGATACGCAGTATTTT. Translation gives CATSTRLTSTDTQYF.

The CDR3 region is CASSLVAGEGGEQFF. The CDR3 nucleotides read TGCGCCAGCAGCTTGGTGGCGGGAGAGGGGGGTGAGCAGTTCTTC. This chain links TRBV5-1 with TRBJ2-1, with D perhaps TRBD2 (7 bases). The V and J ends lost 0 bases and 9 bases respectively, with 16 bases between them. Germline loops: CDR1 SGHRS, CDR2 YFSETQ. The CDR3 has 15 amino acids.

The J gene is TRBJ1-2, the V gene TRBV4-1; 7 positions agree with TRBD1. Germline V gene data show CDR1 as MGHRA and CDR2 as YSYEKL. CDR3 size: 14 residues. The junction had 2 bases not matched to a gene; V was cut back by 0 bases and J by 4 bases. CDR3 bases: TGCGCCAGCAGCCAAGACGACAGGGCCTATGGCTACACCTTC. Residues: CASSQDDRAYGYTF.

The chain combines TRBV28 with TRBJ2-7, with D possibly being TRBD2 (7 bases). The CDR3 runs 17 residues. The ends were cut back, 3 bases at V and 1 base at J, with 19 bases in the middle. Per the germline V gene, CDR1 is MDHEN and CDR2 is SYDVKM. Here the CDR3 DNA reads TGTGCCAGCAGTTTTAGGGGGGGTTTATTGGGGTCCTACGAGCAGTACTTC. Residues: CASSFRGGLLGSYEQYF.

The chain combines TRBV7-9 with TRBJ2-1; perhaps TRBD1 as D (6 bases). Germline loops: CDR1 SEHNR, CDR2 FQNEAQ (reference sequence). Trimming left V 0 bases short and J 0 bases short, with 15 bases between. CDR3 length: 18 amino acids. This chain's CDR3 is CASSLASHRDHSYNEQFF. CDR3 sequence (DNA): TGTGCCAGCAGCTTAGCGAGTCACAGGGATCACTCCTACAATGAGCAGTTCTTC.

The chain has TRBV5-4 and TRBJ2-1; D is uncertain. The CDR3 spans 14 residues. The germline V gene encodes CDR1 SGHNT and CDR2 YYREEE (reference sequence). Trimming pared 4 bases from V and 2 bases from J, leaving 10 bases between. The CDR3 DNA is TGTGCCAGCAGCCTTGGCCTCGCCTACAATGAGCAGTTCTTC. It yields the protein CASSLGLAYNEQFF.

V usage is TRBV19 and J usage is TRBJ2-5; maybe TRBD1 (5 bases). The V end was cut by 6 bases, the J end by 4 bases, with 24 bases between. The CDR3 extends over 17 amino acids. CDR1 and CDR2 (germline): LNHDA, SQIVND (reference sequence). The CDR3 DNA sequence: TGTGCCAGTAGCCGTCTTACTGGCAGGCGAAGGGGAGAGACCCAGTACTTC. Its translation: CASSRLTGRRRGETQYF.

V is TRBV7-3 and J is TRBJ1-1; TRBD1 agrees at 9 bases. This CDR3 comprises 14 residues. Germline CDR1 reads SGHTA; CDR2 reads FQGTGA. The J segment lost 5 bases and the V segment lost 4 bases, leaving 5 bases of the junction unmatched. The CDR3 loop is CASSSTGGRTEAFF. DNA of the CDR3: TGTGCCAGCAGCTCGACAGGGGGGAGGACTGAAGCTTTCTTT. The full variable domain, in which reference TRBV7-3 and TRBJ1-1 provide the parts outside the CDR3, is GAGVSQTPSNKVTEKGKYVELRCDPISGHTALYWYRQSLGQGPEFLIYFQGTGAADDSGLPNDRFFAVRPEGSVSTLKIQRTERGDSAVYLCASSSTGGRTEAFFGQGTRLTVV.

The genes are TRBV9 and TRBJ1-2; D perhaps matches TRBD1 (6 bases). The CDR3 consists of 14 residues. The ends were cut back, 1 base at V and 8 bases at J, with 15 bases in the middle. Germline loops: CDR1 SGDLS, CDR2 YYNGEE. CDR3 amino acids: CASSVWSEGVGYTF. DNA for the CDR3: TGTGCCAGCAGCGTATGGTCAGAGGGGGTCGGCTACACCTTC. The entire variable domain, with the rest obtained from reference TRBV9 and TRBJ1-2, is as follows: DSGVTQTPKHLITATGQRVTLRCSPRSGDLSVYWYQQSLDQGLQFLIQYYNGEERAKGNILERFSAQQFPDLHSELNLSSLELGDSALYFCASSVWSEGVGYTFGSGTRLTVV.

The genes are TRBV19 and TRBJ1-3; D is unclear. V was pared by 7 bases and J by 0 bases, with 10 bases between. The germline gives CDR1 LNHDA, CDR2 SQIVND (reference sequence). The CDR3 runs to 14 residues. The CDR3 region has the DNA TGTGCCAGTATTGAGAGAGGCTCTGGAAACACCATATATTTT. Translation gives CASIERGSGNTIYF.

As DNA, the CDR3 is TGTGCCAGCAGCCCCGGACAGGGGTGGAATCAGCCCCAGCATTTT. Translation: CASSPGQGWNQPQHF. The V and J genes are TRBV5-4 and TRBJ1-5, with 9 positions matching TRBD1. Germline lookup yields CDR1 SGHNT and CDR2 YYREEE (reference sequence). The CDR3 runs 15 residues. Trimming at V came to 4 bases and at J to 4 bases, leaving 6 bases not matched to a gene.

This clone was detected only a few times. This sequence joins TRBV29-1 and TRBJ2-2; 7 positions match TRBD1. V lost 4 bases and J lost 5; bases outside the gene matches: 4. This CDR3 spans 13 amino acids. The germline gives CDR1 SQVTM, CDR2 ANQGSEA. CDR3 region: CSVVTGETGELFF. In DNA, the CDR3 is TGCAGCGTTGTAACAGGGGAAACCGGGGAGCTGTTTTTT.